This passage covers 15 T cell receptor gamma chains from one sample sequenced in a study of γδ T cells in repeated Plasmodium falciparum infection. Gammadelta T cells were flow-sorted from PBMC into Vgamma9/Vdelta2+ and Vdelta2-negative populations for bulk analysis. TCRdb repeated clone calling on the multiplex PCR reads with CATT. The table lists 30,000 or so gamma-chain clones, over 1.3% of them singletons. Input material: gamma-delta T cells from blood. These receptors were collected from a pool of human donors (malaria-infected and uninfected, not separated).

Only a few counts were recorded for this clone. TCRdb's protein for this DNA is that of a much larger clone and differs from the translation at residue 5, likely a read error; the protein shown is the DNA translation. This sequence joins TRGV4 and TRGJ1 or TRGJ2. As TCRdb names no J gene, one was assigned here on the basis of a DNA match to germline. CDR1 is EGSTGY and CDR2 is YDSYTSSV in the germline V gene. CDR3 length: 14 residues. V lost 5 bases and J lost 4; bases outside the gene matches: 11. The CDR3 region has the DNA TGTGCCACCTGGGTCACCAAGAAATATTATAAGAAACTCTTT. This codes for CATWVTKKYYKKLF.

The table lists this clone with a few counts. This likely traces to a read error, being one base from a far larger clone. Within the sample, other DNA sequences also encode this same CDR3. For the V gene the call is TRGV3; the J gene has no call. The CDR3 is 13 amino acids. Germline V gene lookup returns CDR1 VTNTFY and CDR2 YDVSTARD (reference sequence). CDR3: CATWDRPRDKKLF. The CDR3 DNA reads as TGTGCCACCTGGGACAGGCCCCGTGATAAGAAGCTCTTT.

There are many counts of this clone. TCRdb lists the protein of a much larger clone for this DNA, which differs at residue 5, so this is likely a read error; the protein given here is translated from the DNA itself. The gene calls are TRGV9 and TRGJP. TCRdb gives no J gene; it was assigned here by matching the DNA to germline. Germline CDR1 and CDR2: GITISATS and ISYDGTV (reference sequence). V was pared by 5 bases and J by 12 bases, with 16 bases of the junction left unmatched. The CDR3 contains 17 residues. CDR3 region: CALWGARVQRGKKIKVF. CDR3 coding DNA: TGTGCCTTGTGGGGGGCCCGAGTTCAGCGGGGCAAAAAAATCAAGGTATTT.

This clone was seen only a few times. TCRdb's entry gives the protein of a much larger clone, which mismatches this DNA's translation at residue 6, likely from a read error; the protein reported here is translated from the DNA. The chain employs TRGV9 and TRGJP. V trimming: 2 bases; J trimming: 8 bases; junction bases outside the gene matches: 9. This CDR3 has 17 amino acids. Germline V gene lookup returns CDR1 GITISATS and CDR2 ISYDGTV (reference sequence). The CDR3 DNA follows: TGTGCCTTGTGGGAGGCGTATGATAAGTTGGGCAAAAAAATCAAGGTATTT. Its protein is CALWEAYDKLGKKIKVF.

This clone was seen many times. This DNA's translation and the protein TCRdb lists, from a much larger clone, do not match at residue 14, likely due to a read error; the protein shown is translated from the DNA. The chain has TRGV9 and TRGJP. No J gene is reported in TCRdb; it was inferred here by comparing the DNA with germline. The CDR3 extends over 17 amino acids. Per the germline V gene, CDR1 is GITISATS and CDR2 is ISYDGTV (reference sequence). The CDR3 region is CALWEVQIELGKKVKVF. DNA for the CDR3: TGTGCCTTGTGGGAGGTGCAGATTGAGTTGGGCAAAAAAGTCAAGGTATTT.

This clone was counted at least ten times. This is likely an artifact of a read error, given a far larger clone one base away. Other nucleotide sequences in the sample specify the same CDR3. V is TRGV2 and J is TRGJ1 or TRGJ2. The CDR3 totals 14 residues. Germline CDR1 EGSNGY, CDR2 YDSYNSKV. The CDR3 sequence: CATWDGFYYYKKLF. As DNA, the CDR3 is TGCGCCACCTGGGACGGATTTTATTATTATAAGAAACTCTTT.

A few counts support this clone. This DNA translates differently at residue 5 from the TCRdb protein, which is that of a much larger clone; a read error is likely, and the protein shown is the DNA's own translation. V usage is TRGV9 and J usage is TRGJP. TCRdb is silent on the J gene; assignment here came from matching the DNA to germline. There are 18 residues in the CDR3. Germline V gene lookup returns CDR1 GITISATS and CDR2 ISYDGTV (reference sequence). In DNA form, the CDR3 reads TGTGCCTTGTGGAAGGTGTATAGCCCAAGGTTGGGCAAAAAAATCAAGGTATTT. This sequence encodes CALWKVYSPRLGKKIKVF.

This clone appeared a few times. For this DNA, TCRdb reports the protein of a much larger clone, which diverges at residue 10, most likely from a read error; the protein presented here is translated directly from the DNA. This rearrangement joins TRGV4 to TRGJ1 or TRGJ2. TCRdb records no J gene; here it was assigned by comparing the DNA to germline. V was pared by 2 bases and J by 8 bases, with 12 bases of the junction left unmatched. Germline lookup yields CDR1 EGSTGY and CDR2 YDSYTSSV. The CDR3 is 14 amino acids. The CDR3 reads CATWDEEGGDKKLF. Written as DNA, the CDR3 is TGTGCCACCTGGGATGAGGAGGGAGGAGATAAGAAACTCTTT.

About this clone itself: TCRdb's entry gives the protein of a much larger clone, which mismatches this DNA's translation at residue 7, likely from a read error; the protein reported here is translated from the DNA. The same CDR3 is also encoded by other DNA sequences in this sample. This rearrangement joins TRGV9 to TRGJ1 or TRGJ2. TCRdb is silent on the J gene; assignment here came from matching the DNA to germline. The CDR3 runs 12 residues. Germline V gives CDR1 GITISATS, CDR2 ISYDGTV (reference sequence). V was clipped by 0 bases and J by 12 bases; unmatched bases: 8. CDR3 nucleotides: TGTGCCTTGTGGGAGGTGAGGGAGAGGAAACTCTTT. Protein: CALWEVRERKLF.

This clone showed up just a few times. This DNA's translation and the protein TCRdb lists, from a much larger clone, do not match at residue 9, likely due to a read error; the protein shown is translated from the DNA. A V gene of TRGV3 was called, but no J gene was assigned. Looked up from germline, CDR1 is VTNTFY and CDR2 is YDVSTARD (reference sequence). The CDR3 has 11 amino acids. As DNA, the CDR3 is TGTGCCACCTGGGACAGGCGTTTGAGACTCTTT. Its protein product is CATWDRRLRLF.

In the case of this clone: This probably arose from a read error, given a far larger clone one base away. Distinct nucleotide sequences in the sample also encode this CDR3. CDR3 in DNA: TGTGCCACTTGGGACGTTGATGATTATAAGAAACTCTTT. Amino acid sequence: CATWDVDDYKKLF. The rearrangement uses TRGV2 and TRGJ1 or TRGJ2. Matching the DNA to germline supplied the J gene, which TCRdb does not give. This CDR3 contains 13 residues. Germline V gene sequence: CDR1 EGSNGY, CDR2 YDSYNSKV.

Turning to this clone: It differs at one base from a far larger clone, so likely a read error. This sample also contains other DNA sequences that code for the same CDR3. The V call is TRGV9, the J call TRGJP. No J gene was available from TCRdb, and it was assigned here by a germline match of the DNA. Germline CDR1 reads GITISATS; CDR2 reads ISYDGTV (reference sequence). The CDR3 covers 18 residues. CDR3 region: CALWEVEPQELGKKIKVF. CDR3 coding DNA: TGTGCCTTGTGGGAGGTGGAACCTCAAGAGTTGGGAAAAAAAATCAAGGTATTT.

This clone was seen at least ten times. A far larger clone is one base from this, pointing to a likely read error. The sample carries other DNA sequences with the same CDR3. The chain links TRGV9 to TRGJ1 or TRGJ2. Germline CDR1 and CDR2: GITISATS and ISYDGTV (reference sequence). The CDR3 spans 13 residues. CDR3: CALWEVRYYKKLF. In DNA form, the CDR3 reads TGTGCCTTGTGGGAGGTGCGGTATTACAAGAAACTCTTT.

This clone has ten or more counts. Other DNA variants within this sample encode the same CDR3. The CDR3 bases are TGTGCCACCTGGGACAGGCTAAATTATTATAAGAAACTCTTT. Translating gives CATWDRLNYYKKLF. The chain recombines TRGV3 with TRGJ1 or TRGJ2. With 0 bases clipped from V and 1 base from J, the junction kept 3 bases outside the gene matches. This CDR3 is built from 14 residues. Germline loops: CDR1 VTNTFY, CDR2 YDVSTARD (reference sequence).

This clone came up a few times. The amino acid sequence in TCRdb belongs to a much larger clone and departs from this DNA's translation at residue 12, likely a sequencing read error; the sequence shown is translated from the DNA. V and J are TRGV9 and TRGJP. In the absence of a J gene in TCRdb, the DNA was matched to germline to assign it here. The CDR3 is 18 residues long. From germline, CDR1 is GITISATS and CDR2 ISYDGTV (reference sequence). The CDR3 loop reads CALWETHQQELSKKIKVF. For the CDR3, the DNA is TGTGCCTTGTGGGAGACCCATCAGCAAGAGTTGAGCAAAAAAATCAAGGTATTT.